Presented here are 14 T cell receptor beta chains from one specimen sequenced in a study of T-cell reconstitution after alpha-beta-depleted transplantation in children. TCRbeta library preparation incorporated unique molecular identifiers. TCRdb reprocessed the PCR reads with MiXCR, giving one entry per CDR3 protein. Altogether just under 150,000 distinct CDR3 sequences are present, about 8.8% being singletons, with the ten largest covering approximately 18%. The sample was PBMCs, mostly from graft donor cells, taken 180 days after TCRalphabeta/CD19-depleted stem cell transplant. All receptors derive from a female patient between 2 and 15 years old who had a stem cell transplant for congenital amegakaryocytic thrombocytopenia, so the T cells may come from the graft donor.

Notes on this clonotype: Compared with germline, one end of the junction differs, possibly owing to a read error. J is TRBJ2-7 and V is TRBV7-8; D may be TRBD2 (5 bases). This CDR3 region has 8 residues. The germline gives CDR1 SGHVS, CDR2 FQNEAQ. DNA of the CDR3: TGTGCCAGCAGCCCCGGGGACTTC. Translation gives CASSPGDF.

This clonotype was counted many times. The V gene is TRBV20-1, the J gene TRBJ2-7; the D is unclear. CDR1 is DFQATT, CDR2 SNEGSKA, per germline (reference sequence). The CDR3 runs to 11 residues. The V end was cut by 3 bases, the J end by 4 bases, with 7 bases between. This chain's CDR3 is CSASFGYEQYF. Written as DNA, the CDR3 is TGCAGTGCTAGCTTCGGGTACGAGCAGTACTTC.

The table lists this clonotype with many counts. The rearrangement uses TRBV20-1 and TRBJ2-3; 11 bases map to TRBD2. V was clipped by 0 bases and J by 6 bases; unmatched bases: 8. Germline loops: CDR1 DFQATT, CDR2 SNEGSKA (reference sequence). The CDR3 contains 16 residues. The CDR3: CSARDSTSGRLDTQYF. As DNA, the CDR3 is TGCAGTGCTAGAGATTCCACTAGCGGGAGATTGGATACGCAGTATTTT.

This clonotype was detected many times. The chain combines TRBV18 with TRBJ2-3; 8 bases line up with TRBD1. CDR3 length: 15 amino acids. V dropped 0 bases and J dropped 7; count of bases not matched to a gene: 6. CDR1 KGHSH and CDR2 LQKENI come from the germline V gene. CDR3 sequence reads: CASSPPWDRRNTQYF. The CDR3 coding sequence is TGTGCCAGCTCACCACCCTGGGACAGGAGAAATACGCAGTATTTT.

V and J are TRBV19 and TRBJ2-2, with 8 bases that match TRBD2. CDR1 and CDR2 (germline): LNHDA, SQIVND (reference sequence). V was pared by 4 bases and J by 2 bases, with 24 bases of the junction left unmatched. This CDR3 has 22 amino acids. The CDR3 here is CASSTRLGRAGGLVINTGELFF. DNA of the CDR3: TGTGCCAGTAGTACCCGACTTGGGAGGGCGGGAGGATTGGTCATAAACACCGGGGAGCTGTTTTTT.

This clonotype was detected ten times or more. The CDR3 is CASSIQAPGPQHF. In nucleotides, the CDR3 is TGTGCCAGCAGCATACAGGCTCCGGGGCCCCAGCATTTT. The rearrangement joins TRBV7-7 to TRBJ1-5; maybe TRBD1 (5 bases). Germline CDR1 SSHAT, CDR2 FNYEAQ (reference sequence). The V end lost 5 bases, the J end lost 9 bases, and 14 bases lay between the germline ends. This CDR3 contains 13 residues. The full variable domain, its missing parts supplied by reference TRBV7-7 and TRBJ1-5, is GAGVSQSPRYKVTKRGQDVTLRCDPISSHATLYWYQQALGQGPEFLTYFNYEAQPDKSGLPSDRFSAERPEGSISTLTIQRTEQRDSAMYRCASSIQAPGPQHFGDGTRLSIL.

Many counts were recorded for this clonotype. The chain employs TRBV27 and TRBJ1-5; D is unclear. The V and J ends lost 4 bases and 0 bases respectively, with 19 bases between them. This CDR3 is 18 amino acids long. Germline CDR1 is MNHEY and CDR2 is SMNVEV (reference sequence). As DNA, the CDR3 is TGTGCCAGCAGTTCCCGTTATTCGTTTAGGAATAGCAATCAGCCCCAGCATTTT. It encodes CASSSRYSFRNSNQPQHF.

This clonotype showed up many times. CDR3 loop: CASSLVRGVDQPQHF. CDR3 DNA: TGTGCCAGCAGCTTAGTGCGAGGGGTTGATCAGCCCCAGCATTTT. This sequence joins TRBV7-2 and TRBJ1-5, with D tentatively TRBD1 (5 bases). From germline, CDR1 is SGHTA and CDR2 FQGNSA. The CDR3 length is 15 residues. V shed 1 base and J shed 5 bases, with 12 bases lying between them.

The table lists this clonotype with many counts. V and J are TRBV5-1 and TRBJ2-2; D remains ambiguous. The length of the CDR3 is 14 residues. Between the trimmed V and J ends, which lost 1 base and 1 base, there was a span of 5 bases. Germline CDR1 is SGHRS and CDR2 is YFSETQ. The DNA for the CDR3 is TGCGCCAGCAGCTTGATGGGGAACACCGGGGAGCTGTTTTTT. It codes for CASSLMGNTGELFF. Filled out from reference TRBV5-1 and TRBJ2-2, the complete variable domain reads KAGVTQTPRYLIKTRGQQVTLSCSPISGHRSVSWYQQTPGQGLQFLFEYFSETQRNKGNFPGRFSGRQFSNSRSEMNVSTLELGDSALYLCASSLMGNTGELFFGEGSRLTVL.

This clonotype has a count of ten or more. The chain recombines TRBV20-1 with TRBJ2-3; 8 bases map to TRBD1. Germline CDR1 is DFQATT and CDR2 is SNEGSKA (reference sequence). This CDR3 region has 13 residues. J was trimmed by 6 bases and V by 6 bases; bases with no gene match: 8. The CDR3 reads CSAPNRGWDTQYF. CDR3 DNA: TGCAGTGCCCCGAACAGGGGGTGGGATACGCAGTATTTT.

The V gene is TRBV4-1, the J gene TRBJ2-1, with D tentatively TRBD1 (5 bases). The germline V gene encodes CDR1 MGHRA and CDR2 YSYEKL. V lost 1 base to trimming and J lost 0 bases, with 10 bases between them. The CDR3 sequence is 16 residues long. The CDR3 DNA is TGCGCCAGCAGCCAAGTCGGCAGGGTCTCCTACAATGAGCAGTTCTTC. As protein: CASSQVGRVSYNEQFF.

This clonotype turned up a few times. The CDR3 spells CASSDSFGGAQETQYF. For the CDR3, the DNA is TGTGCCAGCAGCGATTCGTTTGGGGGGGCCCAAGAGACCCAGTACTTC. The chain joins TRBV5-5 to TRBJ2-5, with D tentatively TRBD2 (7 bases). Germline V lookup: CDR1 SGHKS, CDR2 YYEKEE (reference sequence). The CDR3 totals 16 residues. Trimming removed 4 bases from V and 1 base from J, with 17 bases in between.

The rearrangement joins TRBV4-1 to TRBJ1-3; no clear D. Germline V gene sequence: CDR1 MGHRA, CDR2 YSYEKL. The CDR3 is 15 residues long. The V end was cut by 4 bases, the J end by 0 bases, with 10 bases between. CDR3 bases: TGCGCCAGCAGCCTGCGACCGCTCTCTGGAAACACCATATATTTT. Protein sequence: CASSLRPLSGNTIYF.

The rearrangement joins TRBV18 to TRBJ2-5, with D hard to call. Germline V lookup: CDR1 KGHSH, CDR2 LQKENI. V was shortened by 2 bases and J by 1 base, with 8 bases between the two germline ends. CDR3 length equals 14 residues. The CDR3 DNA is TGTGCCAGCTCACCAAGTTGGATCCAAGAGACCCAGTACTTC. This sequence encodes CASSPSWIQETQYF.